Presented here are 14 T cell receptor beta chains from one specimen sequenced in a study of T cells in Graves' hyperthyroidism and ophthalmopathy. Amplification of TCR beta CDR3 regions used RNA as the template. The HTBI set primed first-round TCR CDR3 RT-PCR. MiXCR was run by TCRdb on the multiplex PCR reads, yielding one entry per CDR3 protein. The table records about 660,000 distinct CDR3 sequences, just under 45% of them present only once. The sequenced sample consisted of peripheral blood or thyroid tissue (not recorded which). Receptors originate from an adult man with Graves' disease, either hyperthyroidism or ophthalmopathy (not recorded which).

This chain uses TRBV11-2 with TRBJ1-3; 9 nucleotides match TRBD1. J gave up 3 bases and V 5 bases, and 5 bases lay outside the gene matches. Germline-derived CDR1 and CDR2 are SGHAT and FQNNGV. The CDR3 runs to 15 residues. The DNA for the CDR3 is TGTGCCAGCAGCCAGACAGGGGGATTTGGAAACACCATATATTTT. Its translation: CASSQTGGFGNTIYF.

This clonotype was seen at least ten times. The genes are TRBV7-9 and TRBJ2-7; 8 bases are shared with TRBD2. The germline V gene has CDR1 SEHNR and CDR2 FQNEAQ (reference sequence). CDR3 length: 14 amino acids. Unmatched junction bases numbered 5, after V lost 3 bases and J lost 4 bases. Here the CDR3 reads CASSLGTSRYEQYF. In DNA, the CDR3 is TGTGCCAGCAGCTTGGGGACTAGTCGATACGAGCAGTACTTC. Drawing the rest from reference TRBV7-9 and TRBJ2-7, the complete variable domain is DTGVSQNPRHKITKRGQNVTFRCDPISEHNRLYWYRQTLGQGPEFLTYFQNEAQLEKSRLLSDRFSAERPKGSFSTLEIQRTEQGDSAMYLCASSLGTSRYEQYFGPGTRLTVT.

A note on this clonotype: A much larger clonotype is one base distant, so this may be a read error. This chain joins TRBV10-3 and TRBJ1-5; D unresolved. CDR1 is ENHRY, CDR2 SYGVKD, per germline. This CDR3 contains 15 residues. CDR3 DNA: TGTGTCAGCAGTGACCCCGGTAGACGGAGGTCTTTCTTGCATTTT. This gives the protein CVSSDPGRRRSFLHF.

This clonotype has a single count. At one end the junction does not follow the germline gene, possibly because of a read error. This rearrangement joins TRBV29-1 to TRBJ2-7; D uncertain. The length of the CDR3 is 12 residues. Germline assignment: CDR1 SQVTM and CDR2 ANQGSEA. The CDR3 sequence: CAYQAASYEQYF. The CDR3 nucleotides read TGTGCCTACCAGGCCGCCTCCTACGAGCAGTACTTC.

The CDR3 DNA sequence: TGTGCCAGCAGCTTTGAGGGAGGGGACACTAATTCACCCCTCCACTTT. Translation gives CASSFEGGDTNSPLHF. V usage is TRBV7-4 and J usage is TRBJ1-6, with a tentative D call TRBD1 (6 bases). V lost 3 bases and J 6 bases, leaving 15 bases between the germline ends. CDR1 and CDR2 (germline): SGHVT, SQSDAQ. This CDR3 spans 16 amino acids.

Comment on this clonotype: An end of the junction does not agree with germline; a read error may underlie this. The chain links TRBV20-1 to TRBJ1-4; D is uncertain. Germline-derived CDR1 and CDR2 are DFQATT and SNEGSKA (reference sequence). The CDR3 is made up of 11 amino acids. The CDR3 here is CSARVGVGELF. For the CDR3, the DNA is TGCAGTGCTAGAGTCGGGGTTGGGGAACTGTTT.

V usage is TRBV10-3 and J usage is TRBJ1-6; TRBD1 matches 8 bases. After removal of 11 bases from V and 10 bases from J, the junction contained 10 bases not matched to a gene. Germline assignment: CDR1 ENHRY and CDR2 SYGVKD. The CDR3 length is 13 residues. Here the CDR3 DNA reads TGTGCCCTCCTGACAGGGGATCGGTCACCCCTCCACTTT. Translating it yields CALLTGDRSPLHF.

V and J are TRBV20-1 and TRBJ1-1; D possibly corresponds to TRBD1 (6 bases). The CDR3 has 13 amino acids. The germline V gene encodes CDR1 DFQATT and CDR2 SNEGSKA (reference sequence). The V end lost 2 bases, the J end lost 11 bases, and 18 bases lay between the germline ends. CDR3 amino acids: CSARPDRDTRAFF. CDR3 sequence (DNA): TGCAGTGCTAGACCTGATCGGGACACGCGGGCTTTCTTT.

For this clonotype: Its ends do not fully match the called genes, so a read error is possible. This sequence joins TRBV2 and TRBJ2-3; possibly TRBD1 for D (6 bases). The CDR3 contains 16 residues. CDR1 is SNHLY, CDR2 FYNNEI, per germline. CDR3 loop: CASSQDRDKFTDTQYF. The CDR3 bases are TGCGCCAGCAGCCAAGACCGGGACAAATTCACAGATACGCAGTATTTT. The full variable domain, completed using reference TRBV2 and TRBJ2-3, is EPEVTQTPSHQVTQMGQEVILRCVPISNHLYFYWYRQILGQKVEFLVSFYNNEISEKSEIFDDQFSVERPDGSNFTLKIRSTKLEDSAMYFCASSQDRDKFTDTQYFGPGTRLTVL.

In this sample, this clonotype turned up many times. The gene calls are TRBV29-1 and TRBJ1-2, with D hard to call. CDR1 and CDR2 (germline): SQVTM, ANQGSEA. The V end lost 3 bases, the J end lost 5 bases, and 7 bases lay between the germline ends. The CDR3 is 11 residues long. The CDR3 coding sequence is TGCAGCGTTGACAGAGAATATGGCTACACCTTC. It translates to CSVDREYGYTF.

This rearrangement joins TRBV19 to TRBJ2-2; D might be TRBD1 (6 bases). The CDR3 covers 13 residues. CDR1 LNHDA and CDR2 SQIVND come from the germline V gene (reference sequence). Trimming removed 6 bases from V and 6 bases from J, with 11 bases in between. As DNA, the CDR3 is TGTGCCAGTAGACGGCAGGGGCCCGGGGAGCTGTTTTTT. Translation gives CASRRQGPGELFF.

This clonotype was counted ten times or more. V gene TRBV7-9 combines with J gene TRBJ1-1; no clear D gene. From germline, CDR1 is SEHNR and CDR2 FQNEAQ (reference sequence). This CDR3 has 15 residues. Trimming removed 5 bases at V and 1 base at J, with 14 bases between. The CDR3 DNA reads TGTGCCAGCAGCACCCATCGGACGGCGAACACTGAAGCTTTCTTT. Protein sequence: CASSTHRTANTEAFF.

V usage is TRBV7-4 and J usage is TRBJ2-7; tentative D call: TRBD1 (6 bases). The length of the CDR3 is 17 residues. Per germline, CDR1 SGHVT and CDR2 SQSDAQ. Deletions cut 1 base from V and 0 bases from J, with 16 bases between. CDR3 amino acids: CASSLDGEGDLSYEQYF. CDR3 bases: TGTGCCAGCAGCTTAGATGGAGAGGGGGACCTCTCCTACGAGCAGTACTTC.

As to this clonotype: At one boundary the junction diverges from the germline segment, which might be a read error. The rearrangement links TRBV7-3 to TRBJ2-2; D is ambiguous. CDR3 length: 16 residues. Germline V gene lookup returns CDR1 SGHTA and CDR2 FQGTGA. The DNA of the CDR3 is TGCGCCAGCAGCTTGAGAGGTAGCAGCTACACCGGGGAGCTGTTTTTT. Translating it yields CASSLRGSSYTGELFF.